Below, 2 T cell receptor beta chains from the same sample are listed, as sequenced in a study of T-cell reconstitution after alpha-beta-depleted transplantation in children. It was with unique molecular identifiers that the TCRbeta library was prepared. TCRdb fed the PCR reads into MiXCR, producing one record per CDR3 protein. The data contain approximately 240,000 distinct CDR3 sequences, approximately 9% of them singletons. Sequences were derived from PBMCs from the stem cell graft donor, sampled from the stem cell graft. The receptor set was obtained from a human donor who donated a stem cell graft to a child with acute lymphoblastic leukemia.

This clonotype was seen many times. The CDR3 is CAISAGTDNSPLHF. The CDR3 region has the DNA TGTGCCATCAGTGCCGGGACAGATAATTCACCCCTCCACTTT. V is TRBV10-3 and J is TRBJ1-6, with 7 bases aligning to TRBD1. The CDR3 has 14 residues. Germline-derived CDR1 and CDR2 are ENHRY and SYGVKD. J gave up 5 bases and V 4 bases, and 2 bases lay outside the gene matches.

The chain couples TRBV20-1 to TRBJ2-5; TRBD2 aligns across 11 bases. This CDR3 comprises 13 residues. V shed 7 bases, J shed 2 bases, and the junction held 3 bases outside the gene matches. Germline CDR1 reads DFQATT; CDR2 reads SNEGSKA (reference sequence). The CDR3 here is CSGLAGGQETQYF. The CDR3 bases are TGCAGTGGGCTAGCGGGGGGTCAAGAGACCCAGTACTTC.